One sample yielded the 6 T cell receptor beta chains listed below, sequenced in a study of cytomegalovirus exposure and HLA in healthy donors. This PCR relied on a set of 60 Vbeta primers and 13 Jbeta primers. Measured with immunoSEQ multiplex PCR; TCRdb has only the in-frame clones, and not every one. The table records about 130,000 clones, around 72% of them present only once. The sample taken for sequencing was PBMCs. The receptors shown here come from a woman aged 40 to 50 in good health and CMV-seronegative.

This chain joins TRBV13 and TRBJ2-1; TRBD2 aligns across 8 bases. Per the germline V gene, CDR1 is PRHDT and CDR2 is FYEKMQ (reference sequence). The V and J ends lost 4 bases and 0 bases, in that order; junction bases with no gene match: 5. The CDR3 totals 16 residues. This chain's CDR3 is CASSSRGVSSYNEQFF. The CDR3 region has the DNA TGTGCCAGCAGCTCGCGGGGGGTAAGCTCCTACAATGAGCAGTTCTTC.

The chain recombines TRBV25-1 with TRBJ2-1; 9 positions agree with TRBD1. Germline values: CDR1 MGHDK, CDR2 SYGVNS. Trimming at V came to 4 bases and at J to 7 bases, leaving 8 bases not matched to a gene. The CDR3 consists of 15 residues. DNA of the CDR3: TGTGCCAGCAGTGCAACCGGGACAGGGTTTAATGAGCAGTTCTTC. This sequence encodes CASSATGTGFNEQFF.

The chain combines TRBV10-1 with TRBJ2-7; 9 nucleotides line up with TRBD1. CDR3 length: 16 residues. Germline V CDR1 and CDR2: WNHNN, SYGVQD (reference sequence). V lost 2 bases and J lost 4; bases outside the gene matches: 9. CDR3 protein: CASSEGLGQGTYEQYF. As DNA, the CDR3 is TGCGCCAGCAGTGAGGGATTGGGACAGGGAACGTACGAGCAGTACTTC.

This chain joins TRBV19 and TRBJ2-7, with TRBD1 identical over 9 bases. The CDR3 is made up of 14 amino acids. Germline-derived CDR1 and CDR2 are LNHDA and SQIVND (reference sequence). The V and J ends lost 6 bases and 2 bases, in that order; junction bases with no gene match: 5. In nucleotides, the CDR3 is TGTGCCAGTAGCACCGGGACAGGGCCCTACGAGCAGTACTTC. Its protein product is CASSTGTGPYEQYF.

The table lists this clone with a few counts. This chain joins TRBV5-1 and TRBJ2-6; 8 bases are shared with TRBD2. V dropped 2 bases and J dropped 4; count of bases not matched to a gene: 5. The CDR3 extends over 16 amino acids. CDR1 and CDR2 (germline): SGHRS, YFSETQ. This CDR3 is CASSFGGALGANVLTF. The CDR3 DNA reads TGCGCCAGCAGCTTCGGGGGGGCCTTGGGGGCCAACGTCCTGACTTTC. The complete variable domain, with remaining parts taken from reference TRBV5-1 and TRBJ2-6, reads KAGVTQTPRYLIKTRGQQVTLSCSPISGHRSVSWYQQTPGQGLQFLFEYFSETQRNKGNFPGRFSGRQFSNSRSEMNVSTLELGDSALYLCASSFGGALGANVLTFGAGSRLTVL.

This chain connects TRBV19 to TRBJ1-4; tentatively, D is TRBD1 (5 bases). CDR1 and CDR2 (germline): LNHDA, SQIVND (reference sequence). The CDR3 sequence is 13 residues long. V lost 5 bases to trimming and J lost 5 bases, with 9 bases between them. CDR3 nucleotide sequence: TGTGCCAGTAGTGACAGCGCCAATGAAAAACTGTTTTTT. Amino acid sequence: CASSDSANEKLFF. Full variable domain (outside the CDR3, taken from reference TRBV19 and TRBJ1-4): DGGITQSPKYLFRKEGQNVTLSCEQNLNHDAMYWYRQDPGQGLRLIYYSQIVNDFQKGDIAEGYSVSREKKESFPLTVTSAQKNPTAFYLCASSDSANEKLFFGSGTQLSVL.